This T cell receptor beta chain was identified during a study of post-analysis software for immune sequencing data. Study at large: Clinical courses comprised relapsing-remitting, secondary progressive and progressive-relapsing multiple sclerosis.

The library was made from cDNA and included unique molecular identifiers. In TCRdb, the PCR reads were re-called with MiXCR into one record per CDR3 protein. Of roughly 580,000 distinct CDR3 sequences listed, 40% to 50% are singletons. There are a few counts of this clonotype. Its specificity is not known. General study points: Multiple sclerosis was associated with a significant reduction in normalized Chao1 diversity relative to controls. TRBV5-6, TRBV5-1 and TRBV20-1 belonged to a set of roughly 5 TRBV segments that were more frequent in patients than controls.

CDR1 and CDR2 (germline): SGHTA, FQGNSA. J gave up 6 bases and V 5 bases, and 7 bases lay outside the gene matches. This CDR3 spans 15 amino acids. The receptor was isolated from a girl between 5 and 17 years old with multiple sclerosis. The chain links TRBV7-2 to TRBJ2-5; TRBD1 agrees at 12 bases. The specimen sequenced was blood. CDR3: CASSTGTGGEKTQYF. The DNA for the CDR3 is TGTGCCAGCAGCACCGGGACAGGGGGCGAGAAGACCCAGTACTTC. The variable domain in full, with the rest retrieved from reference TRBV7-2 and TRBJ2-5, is GAGVSQSPSNKVTEKGKDVELRCDPISGHTALYWYRQSLGQGLEFLIYFQGNSAPDKSGLPSDRFSAERTGGSVSTLTIQRTQQEDSAVYLCASSTGTGGEKTQYFGPGTRLLVL.